What follows describes a single T cell receptor beta chain. Per the germline V gene, CDR1 is MNHNS and CDR2 is SASEGT. The CDR3 has 14 amino acids. J lost 5 bases, V lost 6 bases, and 4 bases had no gene match. This entry belongs to a study of blood T cell repertoires in COVID-19. Repertoires were generated with immunoSEQ multiplex PCR, while TCRdb's copy carries only in-frame clones and drops some. The data show more than 200,000 clones, approximately 80% seen once. The sequence was collected from a middle-aged woman with active or convalescent COVID-19. The sequenced sample was peripheral blood. The gene calls are TRBV6-1 and TRBJ1-6, with TRBD1 identical over 7 bases. CDR3 in amino acids: CASSTGENNSPLHF. The CDR3, as DNA: TGTGCCAGCAGCACAGGGGAGAATAATTCACCCCTCCACTTT.